The 9 T cell receptor beta chains listed next were all sequenced from one sample in a study of long-term antiretroviral therapy in people with HIV. They ran version v3.0 of the immunoSEQ assay at survey level. Sequenced by immunoSEQ multiplex PCR; TCRdb stores in-frame clones only, minus some. The table has tens of thousands of clones, more than 80% seen once; the top ten hold 7.3%. Sample: unsorted PBMCs, taken 0.3 years after starting antiretroviral therapy. Receptors originate from a man aged 35 to 55 with HIV.

The V gene is TRBV7-6, the J gene TRBJ2-3, with D perhaps assigned TRBD1 or TRBD2 (5 bases each). CDR3 size: 13 residues. With 6 bases removed from V and 11 bases from J, the gap between germline ends came to 18 bases. Germline V gene lookup returns CDR1 SGHVS and CDR2 FNYEAQ. The chain's CDR3 is CASSFTLGRVQYF. The CDR3 bases are TGTGCCAGCAGTTTCACGTTGGGGCGGGTGCAGTATTTT.

V usage is TRBV19 and J usage is TRBJ2-1; D may be TRBD1 (6 bases). V was trimmed by 2 bases and J by 4 bases, leaving 12 bases between them. The CDR3 runs to 15 residues. The V gene's germline CDR1 is LNHDA and CDR2 SQIVND (reference sequence). The CDR3: CASSIPVGGYNEQFF. The CDR3 nucleotides are TGTGCCAGTAGTATACCCGTAGGGGGTTACAATGAGCAGTTCTTC.

The chain couples TRBV6-6 to TRBJ1-3; D is unclear. CDR1 MNHNY and CDR2 SVGAGI come from the germline V gene (reference sequence). There are 14 residues in the CDR3. Between the trimmed V and J ends, which lost 2 bases and 0 bases, there was a span of 5 bases. The CDR3 DNA sequence: TGTGCCAGCAGTTACAGTGACTCTGGAAACACCATATATTTT. This sequence encodes CASSYSDSGNTIYF.

V is TRBV10-3 and J is TRBJ1-2, with TRBD1 matching over 7 bases. The ends lost 4 bases at V and 2 bases at J; junction bases unmatched: 1. The CDR3 spans 13 residues. Germline-derived CDR1 and CDR2 are ENHRY and SYGVKD. CDR3 sequence (DNA): TGTGCCATCAGTGGGGGACAGAACTATGGCTACACCTTC. As protein: CAISGGQNYGYTF.

The chain combines TRBV11-2 with TRBJ2-7, with 8 bases matching TRBD2. This CDR3 region has 14 residues. V shed 3 bases, J shed 7 bases, and the junction held 8 bases outside the gene matches. The V gene's germline CDR1 is SGHAT and CDR2 FQNNGV. The CDR3 protein is CASSLPGTRGEQYF. The CDR3 DNA reads as TGTGCCAGCAGCTTGCCTGGGACTAGGGGGGAGCAGTACTTC.

This chain connects TRBV11-3 to TRBJ2-1, with 9 bases fitting TRBD2. Germline CDR1 is SGHNT and CDR2 is YENEEA. With 2 bases clipped from V and 4 bases from J, the junction kept 3 bases outside the gene matches. The CDR3 is made up of 15 amino acids. CDR3 nucleotide sequence: TGTGCCAGCAGCTTAAAGCGGGGGGCATACAATGAGCAGTTCTTC. Protein sequence: CASSLKRGAYNEQFF.

The gene calls are TRBV18 and TRBJ1-4; 9 positions match TRBD1. The V segment lost 4 bases and the J segment 0 bases; nucleotides outside the gene matches: 9. CDR3 length equals 18 residues. Per germline, CDR1 KGHSH and CDR2 LQKENI. CDR3 residues: CASSRIQGALSTNEKLFF. CDR3 sequence (DNA): TGTGCCAGCTCACGTATACAGGGGGCTCTTTCAACTAATGAAAAACTGTTTTTT. The variable domain in full, completed from reference TRBV18 and TRBJ1-4, reads NAGVMQNPRHLVRRRGQEARLRCSPMKGHSHVYWYRQLPEEGLKFMVYLQKENIIDESGMPKERFSAEFPKEGPSILRIQQVVRGDSAAYFCASSRIQGALSTNEKLFFGSGTQLSVL.

The rearrangement joins TRBV18 to TRBJ2-3; D is undetermined. Germline-derived CDR1 and CDR2 are KGHSH and LQKENI. This CDR3 spans 14 amino acids. Deletions cut 5 bases from V and 5 bases from J, with 14 bases between. CDR3 region: CASSGLKLGDTQYF. The CDR3 DNA sequence: TGTGCCAGCTCAGGTCTGAAACTGGGAGATACGCAGTATTTT.

V is TRBV5-4 and J is TRBJ2-7; the D gene is possibly TRBD2 (5 bases). Deletions cut 0 bases from V and 3 bases from J, with 7 bases between. CDR3 length equals 13 residues. The germline gives CDR1 SGHNT, CDR2 YYREEE (reference sequence). This chain's CDR3 is CASSLASGYEQYF. The CDR3 nucleotides read TGTGCCAGCAGCTTGGCCAGCGGCTACGAGCAGTACTTC.